One sample yielded the 31 T cell receptor beta chains listed below, sequenced in a study of regulatory T cells in long-lasting Graves disease. Relying on iRepertoire HTBI primers and Arm-PCR of CDR3 regions, the team built TCR beta libraries. One entry per CDR3 protein, called by TCRdb with MiXCR from the multiplex PCR reads. The table has roughly 700,000 distinct CDR3 sequences, about 32% seen once. Regarding time point: persistent/refractory GD, antithyroid drugs over 5 years with positive TRAb. Isolated PBMC RNA provided the starting material for the TCR library. The starting material was peripheral blood mononuclear cells (PBMCs), obtained when the disease was refractory, from a patient treated with antithyroid drugs. These receptors came from a female donor with Graves disease.

J is TRBJ2-2 and V is TRBV19; D unclear. Germline CDR1 is LNHDA and CDR2 is SQIVND (reference sequence). CDR3 size: 12 residues. V was trimmed by 7 bases and J by 0 bases, leaving 3 bases between them. The CDR3 spells CASNSNTGELFF. The DNA for the CDR3 is TGTGCCAGTAATTCGAACACCGGGGAGCTGTTTTTT.

This clonotype has a count of ten or more. This rearrangement joins TRBV28 to TRBJ1-2; a possible D gene is TRBD1 (5 bases). Per the germline V gene, CDR1 is MDHEN and CDR2 is SYDVKM. Trimming removed 5 bases from V and 1 base from J, with 8 bases in between. The CDR3 spans 13 residues. Written as DNA, the CDR3 is TGTGCCAGCAGTGATGGACATAACTATGGCTACACCTTC. Its translation: CASSDGHNYGYTF.

The chain carries TRBV19 and TRBJ1-1; D unresolved. V gave up 3 bases and J gave up 0 bases, with 8 bases separating them. The germline V gene encodes CDR1 LNHDA and CDR2 SQIVND (reference sequence). The CDR3 runs to 14 residues. The CDR3 region has the DNA TGTGCCAGTAGTATGTCAGGTATGAACACTGAAGCTTTCTTT. Translated: CASSMSGMNTEAFF.

This clonotype was detected a few times. CDR3 sequence: CANQQGLNTEAFF. As DNA, the CDR3 is TGTGCCAACCAACAGGGGCTGAACACTGAAGCTTTCTTT. The J gene is TRBJ1-1, the V gene TRBV2, with 7 bases fitting TRBD1. V gave up 10 bases and J gave up 0 bases; unmatched junction bases: 5. CDR1 SNHLY and CDR2 FYNNEI come from the germline V gene. The CDR3 runs to 13 residues.

This clonotype was observed a handful of times. The rearrangement links TRBV5-1 to TRBJ1-6; perhaps TRBD1 as D (5 bases). Germline V gives CDR1 SGHRS, CDR2 YFSETQ. The CDR3 extends over 15 amino acids. V shed 4 bases and J shed 5 bases, with 13 bases lying between them. The CDR3 here is CASSGGTPDNSPLHF. The CDR3 region has the DNA TGCGCCAGCAGCGGAGGGACTCCGGATAATTCACCCCTCCACTTT.

This clonotype was recorded at least ten times. The rearrangement joins TRBV24-1 to TRBJ2-7, with D possibly being TRBD2 (5 bases). The germline V gene has CDR1 KGHDR and CDR2 SFDVKD. The CDR3 runs to 15 residues. The ends were cut back, 3 bases at V and 7 bases at J, with 18 bases in the middle. CDR3 DNA: TGTGCCACCAGTGATAAGGACGGAGGTGTTGGGGAGCAGTACTTC. Residues: CATSDKDGGVGEQYF.

This sequence joins TRBV6-9 and TRBJ1-6; D is unresolved. CDR3 length: 16 residues. V dropped 3 bases and J dropped 0 bases, with 9 bases sitting between them. Germline CDR1 is MNHGY and CDR2 is SVAAGI. DNA for the CDR3: TGTGCCAGCAGTTACTCCCAGAGCTCCTATAATTCACCCCTCCACTTT. Protein sequence: CASSYSQSSYNSPLHF.

In its sample, this clonotype was seen many times. This chain links TRBV11-2 with TRBJ2-5; 10 bases align to TRBD2. Germline V gene lookup returns CDR1 SGHAT and CDR2 FQNNGV. The CDR3 runs 16 residues. Losses at the gene ends were 1 base for V and 2 bases for J; bases not matched to a gene: 4. CDR3 nucleotides: TGTGCCAGCAGCTTAGCTAGCGGGGGCTCTCAAGAGACCCAGTACTTC. It codes for CASSLASGGSQETQYF.

This chain links TRBV20-1 with TRBJ1-2; D unclear. The CDR3 contains 12 residues. CDR1 is DFQATT and CDR2 is SNEGSKA in the germline V gene (reference sequence). The V gene lost 0 bases and the J gene lost 8 bases, with 10 bases spanning the gap. CDR3: CSARDDGWGYTF. CDR3 sequence (DNA): TGCAGTGCTAGAGATGACGGTTGGGGCTACACCTTC.

The chain couples TRBV20-1 to TRBJ1-4, with a tentative D call TRBD1 (5 bases). The V gene's germline CDR1 is DFQATT and CDR2 SNEGSKA (reference sequence). The V end lost 1 base, the J end lost 8 bases, and 14 bases lay between the germline ends. The CDR3 runs 14 residues. CDR3 amino acids: CSARAQGVLEKLFF. In DNA form, the CDR3 reads TGCAGTGCTAGAGCCCAGGGTGTCTTGGAAAAACTGTTTTTT.

In DNA form, the CDR3 reads TGTGCCAGTAGTCCCCGACAGGGTGGGGGTGAAGCTTTCTTT. Translation: CASSPRQGGGEAFF. The chain couples TRBV19 to TRBJ1-1; 7 bases agree with TRBD1. V was clipped by 5 bases and J by 7 bases; unmatched bases: 10. This CDR3 has 14 amino acids. Germline V gene sequence: CDR1 LNHDA, CDR2 SQIVND (reference sequence). Full variable domain (rest looked up from reference TRBV19 and TRBJ1-1): DGGITQSPKYLFRKEGQNVTLSCEQNLNHDAMYWYRQDPGQGLRLIYYSQIVNDFQKGDIAEGYSVSREKKESFPLTVTSAQKNPTAFYLCASSPRQGGGEAFFGQGTRLTVV.

CDR3 protein: CASSIGGSGGELFF. The CDR3 DNA is TGTGCCAGTAGTATAGGGGGGAGTGGCGGGGAGCTGTTTTTT. This chain links TRBV19 with TRBJ2-2; D tentatively reads TRBD1 or TRBD2 (5 bases each). V was shortened by 1 base and J by 7 bases, with 10 bases between the two germline ends. The CDR3 length is 14 residues. CDR1 is LNHDA, CDR2 SQIVND, per germline (reference sequence).

This clonotype was observed many times. The V call is TRBV10-3, the J call TRBJ2-7, with unresolved D. This CDR3 spans 11 amino acids. CDR1 ENHRY and CDR2 SYGVKD come from the germline V gene. The V end was cut by 10 bases, the J end by 6 bases, with 13 bases between. The CDR3 region is CATQFLSEQYF. The DNA for the CDR3 is TGTGCCACCCAGTTCTTGTCCGAGCAGTACTTC.

At least ten counts were recorded for this clonotype. J is TRBJ1-1 and V is TRBV6-5; D gene ambiguous. Trimming left V 1 base short and J 1 base short, with 7 bases between. This CDR3 is built from 14 residues. Germline assignment: CDR1 MNHEY and CDR2 SVGAGI. CDR3: CASSYWWQNTEAFF. The CDR3 DNA reads as TGTGCCAGCAGTTACTGGTGGCAGAACACTGAAGCTTTCTTT.

V usage is TRBV7-6 and J usage is TRBJ2-5; 11 positions agree with TRBD2. Germline CDR1 reads SGHVS; CDR2 reads FNYEAQ. The CDR3 covers 17 residues. The V gene end was trimmed by 1 base and the J gene end by 5 bases; junction bases not matched to a gene: 9. DNA of the CDR3: TGTGCCAGCAGCTTAGAAACTAGCGGGAGTTGGTTGGAGACCCAGTACTTC. It translates to CASSLETSGSWLETQYF.

This clonotype has more than one count but fewer than ten. The J gene is TRBJ1-2, the V gene TRBV5-1, with D perhaps matching TRBD1 (5 bases). V dropped 2 bases and J dropped 4 bases, with 21 bases sitting between them. The CDR3 sequence is 17 residues long. CDR1 is SGHRS, CDR2 YFSETQ, per germline. The CDR3 is CASSFSGTKSRSYGYTF. The CDR3 nucleotides are TGCGCCAGCAGCTTCTCCGGGACGAAGTCTAGGAGCTATGGCTACACCTTC.

The chain combines TRBV28 with TRBJ1-1; D is undetermined. Trimming shortened V by 3 bases and J by 6 bases, and 5 bases separated the two germline ends. This CDR3 region has 11 residues. The germline V gene encodes CDR1 MDHEN and CDR2 SYDVKM. The CDR3 here is CASSFLSEAFF. The CDR3 nucleotides read TGTGCCAGCAGTTTTCTTTCTGAAGCTTTCTTT.

A few counts support this clonotype. The chain combines TRBV6-1 with TRBJ1-1; D not resolved. Trimming stripped 5 bases from V and 7 bases from J, with 11 bases between. Per germline, CDR1 MNHNS and CDR2 SASEGT. CDR3 size: 12 residues. Written as DNA, the CDR3 is TGTGCCAGCAGTCCGGAGAGGAATGAAGCTTTCTTT. It translates to CASSPERNEAFF.

This clonotype was found a few times. The chain couples TRBV30 to TRBJ2-7; TRBD2 matches 10 bases. In germline, CDR1 is GTSNPN, CDR2 SVGIG (reference sequence). CDR3 length equals 13 residues. Trimming took 3 bases from V and 9 from J; bases not matched to a gene: 8. CDR3 residues: CAWSGTSAKGQYF. CDR3 DNA: TGTGCCTGGAGCGGGACTAGCGCTAAAGGGCAGTACTTC.

This clonotype was found a few times. The CDR3 DNA reads as TGTGCCAGTAGTGCCAGGAGCGGGACAGGGGATGTGGCTTTCTTT. Amino acids: CASSARSGTGDVAFF. This chain connects TRBV19 to TRBJ1-1, with 10 bases matching TRBD1. CDR1 and CDR2 from the germline V gene are LNHDA and SQIVND (reference sequence). Unmatched junction bases numbered 14, after V lost 5 bases and J lost 11 bases. There are 15 residues in the CDR3. Looking up the rest from reference TRBV19 and TRBJ1-1 gives the full variable domain: DGGITQSPKYLFRKEGQNVTLSCEQNLNHDAMYWYRQDPGQGLRLIYYSQIVNDFQKGDIAEGYSVSREKKESFPLTVTSAQKNPTAFYLCASSARSGTGDVAFFGQGTRLTVV.

The chain uses TRBV7-6 and TRBJ1-2, with a tentative D call TRBD1 (6 bases). Between the trimmed V and J ends, which lost 0 bases and 4 bases, there was a span of 12 bases. The length of the CDR3 is 15 residues. Per the germline V gene, CDR1 is SGHVS and CDR2 is FNYEAQ. CDR3 protein: CASSLARGPGYGYTF. In DNA form, the CDR3 reads TGTGCCAGCAGCTTAGCGCGGGGGCCTGGCTATGGCTACACCTTC.

This clonotype was seen a handful of times. V usage is TRBV7-8 and J usage is TRBJ1-2, with 7 bases that match TRBD1. Germline V gene data show CDR1 as SGHVS and CDR2 as FQNEAQ. Trimming at V came to 5 bases and at J to 1 base, leaving 4 bases not matched to a gene. The CDR3 length is 14 residues. The CDR3 reads CASSPRDSNYGYTF. The DNA of the CDR3 is TGTGCCAGCAGCCCCCGGGACAGTAACTATGGCTACACCTTC.

This clonotype showed up just a few times. V gene TRBV7-9 combines with J gene TRBJ2-7; 10 bases align to TRBD2. The CDR3 has 14 amino acids. Germline lookup yields CDR1 SEHNR and CDR2 FQNEAQ (reference sequence). With V trimmed by 5 bases and J by 3 bases, 4 bases remained unmatched. CDR3 nucleotides: TGTGCCAGCAGCCTAGGACTAGCGGACTACGAGCAGTACTTC. It translates to CASSLGLADYEQYF.

The genes are TRBV5-1 and TRBJ1-1, with 8 bases that match TRBD1. The germline V gene has CDR1 SGHRS and CDR2 YFSETQ. J gave up 1 base and V 3 bases, and 17 bases lay outside the gene matches. CDR3 length: 19 amino acids. CDR3 coding DNA: TGCGCCAGCAGCTCTACCTCTCGACAGGGGTCCTATACGAACACTGAAGCTTTCTTT. Translation gives CASSSTSRQGSYTNTEAFF.

The rearrangement uses TRBV28 and TRBJ1-3, with 8 bases matching TRBD1. The J segment lost 4 bases and the V segment lost 7 bases, leaving 6 bases of the junction unmatched. Germline loops: CDR1 MDHEN, CDR2 SYDVKM. CDR3 length equals 14 residues. The CDR3: CASIQGEQGNTIYF. The CDR3 coding sequence is TGTGCCAGCATACAGGGGGAGCAAGGAAACACCATATATTTT.

With respect to this clonotype: A junction end diverges from the germline sequence, so it may reflect a read error. The CDR3 DNA reads as TGCGCCAGCAGCCCGGGACAGGGTGCAAGCAATCAGCCCCGGCATTTT. Its translation: CASSPGQGASNQPRHF. The V gene is TRBV5-1, the J gene TRBJ1-5, with 9 bases fitting TRBD1. CDR1 and CDR2 (germline): SGHRS, YFSETQ. The CDR3 loop spans 16 amino acids.

The CDR3 here is CASSQGQGRTDTQYF. CDR3 nucleotide sequence: TGTGCCAGCAGCCAAGGGCAGGGTCGGACAGATACGCAGTATTTT. The genes are TRBV3-1 and TRBJ2-3; D is perhaps TRBD1 (5 bases). Germline CDR1 reads LGHDT; CDR2 reads YNNKEL (reference sequence). The CDR3 has 15 amino acids. The V and J ends lost 1 base and 3 bases respectively, with 11 bases between them.

Notes on this clonotype: This clone may be a read error of a much larger clone one base away. The rearrangement uses TRBV20-1 and TRBJ1-5, with no clear D. CDR3 size: 12 residues. The germline CDR1 and CDR2 sequences are DFQATT and SNEGSKA (reference sequence). V gave up 3 bases and J gave up 1 base, with 4 bases separating them. The CDR3, as DNA: TGCAGTGCTAGCTCCAGCAATCAGCCCCAGCATTTT. This translates into CSASSSNQPQHF.

The table lists this clonotype with a few counts. The J gene is TRBJ2-5, the V gene TRBV20-1; TRBD1 matches 7 bases. Germline lookup yields CDR1 DFQATT and CDR2 SNEGSKA (reference sequence). V gave up 7 bases and J gave up 4 bases; unmatched junction bases: 9. CDR3 length: 13 residues. CDR3 coding DNA: TGCAGTGGCCAAACTGACAGGGCAGAGACCCAGTACTTC. It translates to CSGQTDRAETQYF.

This clonotype was found a few times. This chain uses TRBV19 with TRBJ1-6; D might be TRBD1 (6 bases). Trimming stripped 7 bases from V and 7 bases from J, with 17 bases between. From germline, CDR1 is LNHDA and CDR2 SQIVND (reference sequence). CDR3 size: 15 residues. This chain's CDR3 is CASTLTGWGNSPLHF. Here the CDR3 DNA reads TGTGCCAGTACCCTGACAGGTTGGGGAAATTCACCCCTCCACTTT.

As regards this clonotype: One junction end disagrees with the germline gene, perhaps due to a read error. The genes are TRBV13 and TRBJ2-7; 7 nucleotides line up with TRBD1. The CDR3 runs 15 residues. CDR1 and CDR2 (germline): PRHDT, FYEKMQ (reference sequence). CDR3 DNA sequence: TGTGCCAGCAGCCAAACCCACAGGGGCTCCGACGAGCAGTACTTC. This sequence encodes CASSQTHRGSDEQYF. Together with reference TRBV13 and TRBJ2-7, the CDR3 gives the full variable domain: AAGVIQSPRHLIKEKRETATLKCYPIPRHDTVYWYQQGPGQDPQFLISFYEKMQSDKGSIPDRFSAQQFSDYHSELNMSSLELGDSALYFCASSQTHRGSDEQYFGPGTRLTVT.